Listed below are T cell receptor beta chains from one sample, sequenced in a study of cytomegalovirus exposure and HLA in healthy donors. Sequencing was performed with immunoSEQ multiplex PCR; in TCRdb, only in-frame clones are kept and a portion is missing. The sample includes 300,000 or so clones, about 83% of them seen just once. The sample was PBMCs. These receptors originate from a woman aged 40 to 50 in good health and CMV-seropositive. CDR3s include the opening cysteine and the closing phenylalanine or tryptophan. The order of the fields is clone size, D gene, V gene, J gene, CDR3 protein, CDR3 DNA. The D gene is left open where the match is weak. For some rows the clone size is stated as once, few or many, or as a class when expanded; others skip it.

abundance: NA; d_gene: TRBD2; v_gene: TRBV9; j_gene: TRBJ2-3; CDR3aa: CASSVGGTSGGQDTQYF; CDR3nt: TGTGCCAGCAGCGTAGGTGGGACTAGCGGGGGGCAAGATACGCAGTATTTT
abundance: NA; d_gene: NA; v_gene: TRBV30; j_gene: TRBJ2-4; CDR3aa: CAWSSDSNEVNIQYF; CDR3nt: TGTGCCTGGAGTTCGGACTCCAATGAGGTGAACATTCAGTACTTC
abundance: NA; d_gene: NA; v_gene: TRBV28; j_gene: TRBJ2-1; CDR3aa: CASSPRGRSYNEQFF; CDR3nt: TGTGCCAGCAGTCCCCGAGGCCGCTCCTACAATGAGCAGTTCTTC
abundance: NA; d_gene: TRBD2; v_gene: TRBV4-1; j_gene: TRBJ2-7; CDR3aa: CASSQETSGYEQYF; CDR3nt: TGCGCCAGCAGCCAGGAGACTAGCGGCTACGAGCAGTACTTC
abundance: few; d_gene: TRBD2; v_gene: TRBV11-1; j_gene: TRBJ2-1; CDR3aa: CASSPTSGLYNEQFF; CDR3nt: TGTGCCAGCAGCCCGACTAGCGGGCTTTACAATGAGCAGTTCTTC
abundance: NA; d_gene: TRBD2; v_gene: TRBV7-9; j_gene: TRBJ2-7; CDR3aa: CASTSGAYEQYF; CDR3nt: TGTGCCAGCACTAGCGGAGCCTACGAGCAGTACTTC
abundance: NA; d_gene: NA; v_gene: TRBV7-9; j_gene: TRBJ1-2; CDR3aa: CASSLGTAYTF; CDR3nt: TGTGCCAGCAGCTTAGGGACAGCCTACACCTTC
abundance: NA; d_gene: TRBD2; v_gene: TRBV9; j_gene: TRBJ2-1; CDR3aa: CASSDPLAGLDNEQFF; CDR3nt: TGTGCCAGCAGCGACCCACTAGCGGGACTTGACAATGAGCAGTTCTTC
abundance: once; d_gene: TRBD1; v_gene: TRBV30; j_gene: TRBJ2-7; CDR3aa: CAWRIPGQGLSEQYF; CDR3nt: TGTGCCTGGAGGATCCCGGGACAGGGGCTGAGCGAGCAGTACTTC
abundance: NA; d_gene: TRBD2; v_gene: TRBV15; j_gene: TRBJ2-3; CDR3aa: CATSLPGLAGTDTQYF; CDR3nt: TGTGCCACCAGCCTACCGGGACTAGCGGGCACAGATACGCAGTATTTT
abundance: few; d_gene: NA; v_gene: TRBV7-2; j_gene: TRBJ2-3; CDR3aa: CASSLVSTGLPTDTQYF; CDR3nt: TGTGCCAGCAGCTTAGTTTCCACGGGTTTACCCACAGATACGCAGTATTTT
abundance: few; d_gene: TRBD1; v_gene: TRBV2; j_gene: TRBJ1-4; CDR3aa: CASSRGQLNEKLFF; CDR3nt: TGTGCCAGCAGCCGGGGACAGCTTAATGAAAAACTGTTTTTT
abundance: NA; d_gene: TRBD2; v_gene: TRBV6-5; j_gene: TRBJ2-7; CDR3aa: CASGLSGTTYEQYF; CDR3nt: TGTGCCAGCGGTCTTAGCGGGACCACCTACGAGCAGTACTTC
abundance: NA; d_gene: TRBD1; v_gene: TRBV27; j_gene: TRBJ2-3; CDR3aa: CASRDRGRSDTQYF; CDR3nt: TGTGCCAGCCGCGACAGGGGGCGTTCAGATACGCAGTATTTT
abundance: few; d_gene: TRBD1; v_gene: TRBV6-1; j_gene: TRBJ1-1; CDR3aa: CASRRQGGLNTEAFF; CDR3nt: TGTGCCAGCAGGAGACAGGGGGGATTGAACACTGAAGCTTTCTTT
abundance: NA; d_gene: TRBD2; v_gene: TRBV11-2; j_gene: TRBJ2-7; CDR3aa: CASSTSGTSYEQYF; CDR3nt: TGTGCCAGCAGCACTAGCGGTACTTCCTACGAGCAGTACTTC
abundance: few; d_gene: NA; v_gene: TRBV5-8; j_gene: TRBJ1-1; CDR3aa: CASSLDPQGWTEAFF; CDR3nt: TGTGCCAGCAGCTTGGATCCCCAGGGTTGGACTGAAGCTTTCTTT
abundance: NA; d_gene: NA; v_gene: TRBV19; j_gene: TRBJ1-3; CDR3aa: CARHITRSGNTIYF; CDR3nt: TGTGCCAGACATATAACGAGGTCTGGAAACACCATATATTTT
abundance: NA; d_gene: TRBD1; v_gene: TRBV10-3; j_gene: TRBJ1-3; CDR3aa: CAISSGTAAGNTIYF; CDR3nt: TGTGCCATCAGTTCTGGGACAGCCGCTGGAAACACCATATATTTT
abundance: NA; d_gene: TRBD1; v_gene: TRBV7-9; j_gene: TRBJ2-2; CDR3aa: CATQTWTGTNTGELFF; CDR3nt: TGTGCCACCCAAACGTGGACAGGGACGAACACCGGGGAGCTGTTTTTT
abundance: few; d_gene: NA; v_gene: TRBV7-2; j_gene: TRBJ1-5; CDR3aa: CASTTQPDQPQHF; CDR3nt: TGTGCCAGCACTACTCAACCTGATCAGCCCCAGCATTTT
abundance: NA; d_gene: NA; v_gene: TRBV4-3; j_gene: TRBJ1-2; CDR3aa: CASSQDTVDANYGYTF; CDR3nt: TGCGCCAGCAGCCAAGATACAGTAGACGCTAACTATGGCTACACCTTC
abundance: NA; d_gene: TRBD2; v_gene: TRBV7-6; j_gene: TRBJ2-2; CDR3aa: CASSYAGGANTGELFF; CDR3nt: TGTGCCAGCAGCTACGCTGGGGGGGCGAACACCGGGGAGCTGTTTTTT
abundance: NA; d_gene: TRBD1; v_gene: TRBV7-8; j_gene: TRBJ2-5; CDR3aa: CASSPRQGSREETQYF; CDR3nt: TGTGCCAGCAGCCCAAGACAGGGGAGTAGGGAAGAGACCCAGTACTTC
abundance: NA; d_gene: NA; v_gene: TRBV9; j_gene: TRBJ1-3; CDR3aa: CASSVGGGSGNTIYF; CDR3nt: TGTGCCAGCAGCGTAGGGGGAGGCTCTGGAAACACCATATATTTT
abundance: NA; d_gene: NA; v_gene: TRBV6-1; j_gene: TRBJ2-7; CDR3aa: CASSSRGSYEQYF; CDR3nt: TGTGCCAGCAGCTCCCGGGGGTCCTACGAGCAGTACTTC
abundance: NA; d_gene: NA; v_gene: TRBV19; j_gene: TRBJ1-5; CDR3aa: CASSDRHYSNQPQHF; CDR3nt: TGTGCCAGTAGCGACAGGCATTATAGCAATCAGCCCCAGCATTTT
abundance: NA; d_gene: NA; v_gene: TRBV6-5; j_gene: TRBJ2-7; CDR3aa: CASGQGNSYEQYF; CDR3nt: TGTGCCAGCGGGCAGGGTAATTCCTACGAGCAGTACTTC
abundance: NA; d_gene: TRBD1; v_gene: TRBV29-1; j_gene: TRBJ2-7; CDR3aa: CSVQGQGTVYEQYF; CDR3nt: TGCAGCGTCCAGGGACAGGGCACAGTTTACGAGCAGTACTTC
abundance: NA; d_gene: TRBD2; v_gene: TRBV7-9; j_gene: TRBJ2-2; CDR3aa: CASSPAGGLNTGELFF; CDR3nt: TGTGCCAGCAGCCCAGCGGGGGGGCTGAACACCGGGGAGCTGTTTTTT
abundance: NA; d_gene: NA; v_gene: TRBV5-6; j_gene: TRBJ1-3; CDR3aa: CASSSHVGGRNTIYF; CDR3nt: TGTGCCAGCAGCTCTCATGTCGGAGGGAGAAACACCATATATTTT
abundance: NA; d_gene: TRBD1; v_gene: TRBV19; j_gene: TRBJ1-6; CDR3aa: CASSIRQGNSPLHF; CDR3nt: TGTGCCAGTAGTATAAGACAGGGGAATTCACCCCTCCACTTT
abundance: NA; d_gene: TRBD1; v_gene: TRBV19; j_gene: TRBJ1-5; CDR3aa: CASTGLQGAWEPQHF; CDR3nt: TGTGCCAGTACTGGTTTACAGGGGGCGTGGGAGCCCCAGCATTTT
abundance: few; d_gene: TRBD2; v_gene: TRBV9; j_gene: TRBJ2-5; CDR3aa: CASSVGTSGLTTETQYF; CDR3nt: TGTGCCAGCAGCGTAGGAACTAGCGGGTTAACGACAGAGACCCAGTACTTC
abundance: NA; d_gene: NA; v_gene: TRBV30; j_gene: TRBJ1-2; CDR3aa: CAWSLRGVGSGYTF; CDR3nt: TGTGCCTGGAGTCTAAGGGGCGTGGGGTCGGGCTACACCTTC
abundance: NA; d_gene: NA; v_gene: TRBV18; j_gene: TRBJ1-6; CDR3aa: CASSRGRLDNSPLHF; CDR3nt: TGTGCCAGCTCGCGGGGCAGACTCGATAATTCACCCCTCCACTTT
abundance: NA; d_gene: NA; v_gene: TRBV5-1; j_gene: TRBJ2-7; CDR3aa: CASSELGQISYEQYF; CDR3nt: TGCGCCAGCAGCGAACTTGGACAGATCTCCTACGAGCAGTACTTC
abundance: NA; d_gene: NA; v_gene: TRBV19; j_gene: TRBJ2-3; CDR3aa: CASSRTRSQTTDTQYF; CDR3nt: TGTGCCAGTAGTCGCACTCGATCACAGACCACAGATACGCAGTATTTT
abundance: NA; d_gene: TRBD1; v_gene: TRBV6-5; j_gene: TRBJ1-5; CDR3aa: CASSRATGGIEPQHF; CDR3nt: TGTGCCAGCAGCCGAGCCACAGGGGGCATTGAGCCCCAGCATTTT
abundance: NA; d_gene: TRBD2; v_gene: TRBV29-1; j_gene: TRBJ2-1; CDR3aa: CSGSGLGGYNEQFF; CDR3nt: TGCAGCGGTTCGGGACTAGGGGGGTACAATGAGCAGTTCTTC
abundance: NA; d_gene: TRBD1; v_gene: TRBV4-2; j_gene: TRBJ2-2; CDR3aa: CASSQGPQGYRNTGELFF; CDR3nt: TGTGCCAGCAGCCAAGGCCCACAGGGGTACAGGAACACCGGGGAGCTGTTTTTT
abundance: NA; d_gene: TRBD1; v_gene: TRBV28; j_gene: TRBJ1-1; CDR3aa: CASSWTGGTEAFF; CDR3nt: TGTGCCAGCAGTTGGACAGGAGGGACTGAAGCTTTCTTT
abundance: NA; d_gene: NA; v_gene: TRBV19; j_gene: TRBJ2-7; CDR3aa: CASSVPGSGLAYEQYF; CDR3nt: TGTGCCAGTAGCGTTCCAGGGTCCGGCTTGGCCTACGAGCAGTACTTC
abundance: NA; d_gene: NA; v_gene: TRBV2; j_gene: TRBJ2-6; CDR3aa: CASRVGQSGANVLTF; CDR3nt: TGTGCCAGCAGAGTAGGACAGTCTGGGGCCAACGTCCTGACTTTC
abundance: NA; d_gene: TRBD1; v_gene: TRBV5-5; j_gene: TRBJ1-1; CDR3aa: CASSSGTGSAFF; CDR3nt: TGTGCCAGCAGCAGTGGGACAGGGTCAGCTTTCTTT
abundance: NA; d_gene: NA; v_gene: TRBV5-1; j_gene: TRBJ1-4; CDR3aa: CASSSQTGTNEKLFF; CDR3nt: TGCGCCAGCAGCTCGCAGACAGGAACTAATGAAAAACTGTTTTTT